Following are 31 T cell receptor beta chains from one sample sequenced in a study of tumor and adjacent non-tumor tissue in lung cancer. TCRbeta libraries were built with three rounds of nested PCR, modified from ARM-PCR. In TCRdb, the multiplex PCR reads were re-called with MiXCR into one record per CDR3 protein. The sample comprises about 80,000 distinct CDR3 sequences, roughly 80% of which are singletons, and approximately 12% rests with the top ten. This sample's RNA came from whole unsorted tissue. Sequenced input: lung tumor tissue. The receptors come from a woman in her forties or fifties with non-small cell lung cancer.

Worth noting for this clonotype: Since no conserved phenylalanine or tryptophan closes the CDR3, a read error is the likely cause. The rearrangement uses TRBV6-1 and TRBJ2-3, with 13 bases lining up with TRBD2. The CDR3 sequence is 14 residues long. Germline V gene lookup returns CDR1 MNHNS and CDR2 SASEGT. The CDR3 bases are TGTGCCAGCAGTGGGACTAGCGGGAGAGATATGCAGTATTTG. Amino acids: CASSGTSGRDMQYL.

In regard to this clonotype: One end of the junction varies from germline; a read error may be responsible. The chain employs TRBV4-2 and TRBJ2-3; a possible D gene is TRBD1 (6 bases). The CDR3 is 18 amino acids. Per the germline V gene, CDR1 is LGHNA and CDR2 is YNFKEQ. Written as DNA, the CDR3 is TGTGTCAGCAGCCAAGAGGCCGGTTCGAGGGGGACGACAGATACGCAGTATTTT. Translating it yields CVSSQEAGSRGTTDTQYF.

In the case of this clonotype: The junction differs from germline at one of its ends, possibly a read error. J is TRBJ2-3 and V is TRBV28, with 9 bases lining up with TRBD2. Germline V gene sequence: CDR1 MDHEN, CDR2 SYDVKM. There are 16 residues in the CDR3. The CDR3 nucleotides read TGTACCAGCAGTCACGGGACTAGCTTCTCCACAGATACGCAGTATTTT. Amino acid sequence: CTSSHGTSFSTDTQYF.

The CDR3, as DNA: TGTGCCAGCAGTTACGGAGCTGACCACACCGTGGAACTGTTTTTT. This codes for CASSYGADHTVELFF. The chain joins TRBV6-5 to TRBJ2-2; D gene ambiguous. The germline V gene encodes CDR1 MNHEY and CDR2 SVGAGI. Trimming removed 2 bases from V and 14 bases from J, with 21 bases in between. This CDR3 comprises 15 residues.

For this clonotype: Since no conserved phenylalanine or tryptophan closes the CDR3, a read error is the likely cause. The chain links TRBV20-1 to TRBJ2-5; D gene ambiguous. The CDR3 length is 12 residues. V shed 4 bases and J shed 1 base, with 7 bases lying between them. Germline CDR1 and CDR2: DFQATT and SNEGSKA (reference sequence). CDR3 nucleotides: TGCAGTGCTAATATCTCCCAAGAGACCCAGTACTTA. Translation gives CSANISQETQYL.

The chain joins TRBV9 to TRBJ2-2; 7 nucleotides agree with TRBD2. Germline-derived CDR1 and CDR2 are SGDLS and YYNGEE. The CDR3 covers 16 residues. V trimming: 3 bases; J trimming: 0 bases; junction bases outside the gene matches: 5. Written as DNA, the CDR3 is TGTGCCAGCAGCGAAGCCGCGGGGGCGAACACCGGGGAGCTGTTTTTT. As protein: CASSEAAGANTGELFF.

Details on this clonotype: Germline is not matched at one junction end, which may reflect a read error. V is TRBV20-1 and J is TRBJ2-1; 10 nucleotides match TRBD2. This CDR3 region has 17 residues. Germline CDR1 reads DFQATT; CDR2 reads SNEGSKA (reference sequence). The CDR3 DNA reads TGCAATGCTAGAGCGGCACGAGCGGGAGGGCTTTACAATGAGCAGTTCTTC. This sequence encodes CNARAARAGGLYNEQFF.

Comment on this clonotype: One end of the junction varies from germline; a read error may be responsible. The J gene is TRBJ1-3, the V gene TRBV4-3, with D hard to call. CDR3 length: 15 amino acids. CDR1 is LGHNA and CDR2 is YSLEER in the germline V gene. The CDR3 coding sequence is TGCGCCGGCAGCCCAAGCTCTAACTCTGGAAACACAATATATTTT. Translation gives CAGSPSSNSGNTIYF.

The chain is built from TRBV7-8 and TRBJ2-2; D may be TRBD2 (5 bases). Trimming cost V 5 bases and J 5 bases, with 15 bases left between them. The CDR3 extends over 15 amino acids. Germline assignment: CDR1 SGHVS and CDR2 FQNEAQ. This CDR3 is CASSPGVVNTGELFF. CDR3 DNA sequence: TGTGCCAGCAGCCCCGGGGTAGTCAATACCGGGGAGCTGTTTTTT.

Concerning this clonotype itself: An end of the junction differs from the germline gene, which may be a read error. The chain combines TRBV6-2 or TRBV6-3 with TRBJ2-5; 9 nucleotides match TRBD1. CDR1 and CDR2 (germline): MNHEY, SVGEGT. The CDR3 spans 17 residues. CDR3 nucleotide sequence: TGTGCCAGCAGTTACTCCTTATGGGACAGGGACCAAGAGTCCCAGTACTTC. This translates into CASSYSLWDRDQESQYF.

A note on this clonotype: One end of the junction is discordant with germline, which a read error may explain. The rearrangement uses TRBV6-5 and TRBJ2-2, with a possible D match to TRBD1 (5 bases). Per germline, CDR1 MNHEY and CDR2 SVGAGI. The CDR3 has 16 amino acids. CDR3 sequence (DNA): TGTGCCAGCAACCTCCGACAGTTCGCGAACAGCGGGGAGCTGTTTTTT. Amino acids: CASNLRQFANSGELFF.

Turning to this clonotype: Without the conserved terminal phenylalanine or tryptophan, this CDR3 likely stems from a read error. This chain uses TRBV28 with TRBJ2-1; no clear D. The germline gives CDR1 MDHEN, CDR2 SYDVKM. The length of the CDR3 is 11 residues. The CDR3 sequence: CAISNYNEQFL. The CDR3 nucleotides are TGTGCCATCAGTAACTACAATGAGCAGTTCCTC.

This rearrangement joins TRBV28 to TRBJ2-7; 9 bases line up with TRBD1. The CDR3 is 15 residues long. Germline V gene lookup returns CDR1 MDHEN and CDR2 SYDVKM. With V trimmed by 5 bases and J by 8 bases, 13 bases remained unmatched. The CDR3 nucleotides are TGTGCCAGCAGTCCTGCGGACAGGGGTAGCGACAAGCAGTACTTC. It specifies CASSPADRGSDKQYF.

Remarks on this clonotype: Because the CDR3 is missing its conserved closing phenylalanine or tryptophan, this is likely a read error. The rearrangement links TRBV5-6 to TRBJ2-2, with D perhaps given as TRBD1 or TRBD2 (5 bases each). The CDR3 consists of 14 residues. The germline V gene has CDR1 SGHDT and CDR2 YYEEEE. The CDR3 bases are TGTGCCTGCAGTTTGGGACGGAACATCGGGGAGCTGTTTATC. This translates into CACSLGRNIGELFI.

A note on this clonotype: The CDR3 carries no conserved terminal phenylalanine or tryptophan, so it likely arises from a read error. The chain couples TRBV4-2 to TRBJ2-2, with TRBD1 as a possible D gene (5 bases). The ends were cut back, 6 bases at V and 6 bases at J, with 14 bases in the middle. This CDR3 spans 14 amino acids. Germline V gene sequence: CDR1 LGHNA, CDR2 YNFKEQ. The CDR3 bases are TGTGCCAGCAGACCCGGGCCAGGGTCCGGGGAGCTGTTTCTT. Translated: CASRPGPGSGELFL.

Regarding this clonotype: This may be a read error, as it is one base from a much larger clone. The chain employs TRBV2 and TRBJ2-2; possibly TRBD1 or TRBD2 for D (5 bases each). CDR1 SNHLY and CDR2 FYNNEI come from the germline V gene. This CDR3 contains 16 residues. V lost 2 bases and J 2 bases, leaving 12 bases between the germline ends. The CDR3 protein is CASSEIWGLNTGELFF. The CDR3 bases are TGTGCCAGCAGTGAAATTTGGGGGTTAAACACCGGGGAGCTGTTTTTT.

Only one count was recorded for this clonotype. A junction boundary mismatches the germline segment, possibly from a read error. V is TRBV4-1 and J is TRBJ2-1; no reliable D call. The CDR3 is made up of 16 amino acids. Germline values: CDR1 MGHRA, CDR2 YSYEKL. The CDR3 DNA follows: TGCGCTAGCACAAAGGTGGTATTCCCGGCCTACAATGAGGAGTTCTTC. Residues: CASTKVVFPAYNEEFF.

The V call is TRBV7-9, the J call TRBJ1-2, with a possible D match to TRBD1 (6 bases). The V end lost 4 bases, the J end lost 4 bases, and 13 bases lay between the germline ends. The CDR3 is 14 amino acids. Germline CDR1 is SEHNR and CDR2 is FQNEAQ (reference sequence). In nucleotides, the CDR3 is TGTGCCAGCAGCTGGGACACTCAAAGCTATGGCTACACCTTC. This translates into CASSWDTQSYGYTF.

A remark on this clonotype: The final CDR3 position lacks the conserved phenylalanine or tryptophan, pointing to a likely read error. This chain links TRBV10-3 with TRBJ1-2; D is uncertain. The CDR3 is 13 residues long. Germline loops: CDR1 ENHRY, CDR2 SYGVKD. For the CDR3, the DNA is TGTGCCATCAACAGCGGAACTAAATATGGCTACACCTTA. Translating gives CAINSGTKYGYTL.

This clonotype turned up a few times. One base away lies a much larger clone, so this may be a sequencing read error. The V call is TRBV4-1, the J call TRBJ1-1; no clear D. From germline, CDR1 is MGHRA and CDR2 YSYEKL. The CDR3 length is 12 residues. CDR3: CASSHENTEVFF. The CDR3 DNA is TGCGCCAGCAGCCATGAGAACACTGAAGTTTTCTTT.

This clonotype showed up just once. Sequence at one end of the junction differs from germline and may be a read error. CDR3 bases: TGCAATGCTAGAGTGCGAGACAGGGGGCTTGGAGCTTTCTTT. Translation: CNARVRDRGLGAFF. The rearrangement links TRBV20-1 to TRBJ1-1, with 10 bases aligning to TRBD1. The CDR3 totals 14 residues. Germline V gene sequence: CDR1 DFQATT, CDR2 SNEGSKA (reference sequence).

The chain is built from TRBV6-1 and TRBJ2-7; tentative D call: TRBD2 (6 bases). Germline CDR1 MNHNS, CDR2 SASEGT. Trimming removed 8 bases at V and 0 bases at J, with 11 bases between. The CDR3 length is 13 residues. The CDR3, as DNA: TGTGCCAGCGATAGAGCGGGCTCCTACGAGCAGTACTTC. Protein sequence: CASDRAGSYEQYF.

This clonotype was observed many times. The chain joins TRBV20-1 to TRBJ2-3, with 14 bases that match TRBD2. V was pared by 4 bases and J by 3 bases, with 6 bases of the junction left unmatched. There are 16 residues in the CDR3. Germline CDR1 is DFQATT and CDR2 is SNEGSKA (reference sequence). As DNA, the CDR3 is TGCAGTGCTACATCCGGGACTAGCGGGAGAACAGATACGCAGTATTTT. Its translation is CSATSGTSGRTDTQYF.

On this clonotype: Mismatch with germline at one junction end may stem from a read error. This chain connects TRBV20-1 to TRBJ1-2; D is unclear. This CDR3 is 14 amino acids long. Germline values: CDR1 DFQATT, CDR2 SNEGSKA (reference sequence). The CDR3 sequence: CCATTQLANHGYTF. Written as DNA, the CDR3 is TGCTGTGCAACTACACAGTTAGCTAACCATGGCTACACCTTC.

This clonotype came up many times. Just one base apart from a much larger clone, this may be a read error. The chain joins TRBV28 to TRBJ2-3; D not certain. Germline V lookup: CDR1 MDHEN, CDR2 SYDVKM. The CDR3 extends over 13 amino acids. CDR3 protein: CAGSFGSTDTQYF. CDR3 coding DNA: TGTGCCGGCAGTTTTGGGAGCACAGATACGCAGTATTTT.

Of note for this clonotype: Germline and junction disagree at one end, which may indicate a read error. The gene calls are TRBV11-2 and TRBJ2-5; tentative D call: TRBD1 (5 bases). Germline CDR1 reads SGHAT; CDR2 reads FQNNGV. The CDR3 loop spans 13 amino acids. As DNA, the CDR3 is TGTGCCAACAGCGACACAGGTGTAGAGACCCATTACTTC. Its protein product is CANSDTGVETHYF.

Regarding this clonotype: Sequence at one end of the junction differs from germline and may be a read error. The V call is TRBV28, the J call TRBJ1-2, with a tentative D call TRBD1 (5 bases). The CDR3 is made up of 16 amino acids. Germline CDR1 reads MDHEN; CDR2 reads SYDVKM. CDR3 residues: CASSLIRTRGDYDYTF. The CDR3 nucleotides read TGTGCCAGCAGTTTAATTCGCACAAGGGGCGACTATGACTACACCTTC.

The genes are TRBV20-1 and TRBJ1-1, with 8 bases matching TRBD1. Germline-derived CDR1 and CDR2 are DFQATT and SNEGSKA (reference sequence). Losses at the gene ends were 6 bases for V and 13 bases for J; bases not matched to a gene: 19. The CDR3 contains 14 residues. The CDR3 protein is CSASSGTGRRNVFF. In DNA form, the CDR3 reads TGCAGTGCCTCGTCCGGGACAGGACGTAGGAATGTTTTCTTT.

For this clonotype: A read error may explain this, as a much larger clone is one base away. The V call is TRBV7-3, the J call TRBJ2-6; no clear D gene. CDR3 length: 16 amino acids. The V gene's germline CDR1 is SGHTA and CDR2 FQGTGA. Here the CDR3 reads CASRPDGDSGVNVLTF. The CDR3 DNA reads TGTGCCAGCAGGCCGGACGGAGACTCTGGGGTCAACGTCCTGACTTTC.

The rearrangement joins TRBV29-1 to TRBJ2-5; tentatively, D is TRBD1 or TRBD2 (5 bases each). This CDR3 is 14 amino acids long. Trimming shortened V by 4 bases and J by 10 bases, and 22 bases separated the two germline ends. Germline values: CDR1 SQVTM, CDR2 ANQGSEA. The CDR3 DNA is TGCAGCGTTGTTGTTGGGGGAGATTGTAAGATCCAGTACTTC. Translating it yields CSVVVGGDCKIQYF.

On this clonotype: Likely a read error: the CDR3 ends without its conserved phenylalanine or tryptophan. The chain couples TRBV6-2 or TRBV6-3 to TRBJ2-7; D is unresolved. Per the germline V gene, CDR1 is MNHEY and CDR2 is SVGEGT. CDR3 size: 15 residues. Here the CDR3 DNA reads TGTGCTAGCACCCCCGGGTACTCAAAGTACTACGAGCAGTACTCC. Translating gives CASTPGYSKYYEQYS.